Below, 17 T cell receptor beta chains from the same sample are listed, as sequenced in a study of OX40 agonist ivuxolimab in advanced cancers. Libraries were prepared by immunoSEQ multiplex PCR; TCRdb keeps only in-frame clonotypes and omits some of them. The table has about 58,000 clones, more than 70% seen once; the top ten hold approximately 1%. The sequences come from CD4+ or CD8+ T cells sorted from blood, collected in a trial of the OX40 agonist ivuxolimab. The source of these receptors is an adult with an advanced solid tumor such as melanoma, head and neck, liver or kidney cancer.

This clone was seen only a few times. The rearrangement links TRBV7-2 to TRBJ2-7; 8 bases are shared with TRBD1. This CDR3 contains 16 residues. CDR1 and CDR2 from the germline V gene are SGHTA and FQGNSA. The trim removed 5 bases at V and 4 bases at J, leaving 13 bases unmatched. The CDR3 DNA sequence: TGTGCCAGCAGCCCCGGACAGGGAGGAAGATTATACGAGCAGTACTTC. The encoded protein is CASSPGQGGRLYEQYF.

CDR3 protein: CSTQERGQGGYTF. The CDR3 DNA reads as TGCAGCACACAAGAACGGGGGCAGGGTGGCTACACCTTC. The rearrangement joins TRBV29-1 to TRBJ1-2, with D maybe TRBD1 (6 bases). CDR3 size: 13 residues. Trimming stripped 8 bases from V and 7 bases from J, with 20 bases between. Per the germline V gene, CDR1 is SQVTM and CDR2 is ANQGSEA.

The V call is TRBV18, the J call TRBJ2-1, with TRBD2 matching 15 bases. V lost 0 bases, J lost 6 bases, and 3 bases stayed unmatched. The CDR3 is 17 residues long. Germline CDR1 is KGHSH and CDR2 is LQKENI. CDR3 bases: TGTGCCAGCTCACCACCAGGGACTAGCGGGGGGTTCAATGAGCAGTTCTTC. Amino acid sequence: CASSPPGTSGGFNEQFF.

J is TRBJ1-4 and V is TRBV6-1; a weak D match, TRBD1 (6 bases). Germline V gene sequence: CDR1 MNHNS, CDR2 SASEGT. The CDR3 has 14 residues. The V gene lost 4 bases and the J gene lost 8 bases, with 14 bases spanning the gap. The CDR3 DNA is TGTGCCAGCAGTGCACAGGGCTTAAAGGAAAAACTGTTTTTT. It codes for CASSAQGLKEKLFF.

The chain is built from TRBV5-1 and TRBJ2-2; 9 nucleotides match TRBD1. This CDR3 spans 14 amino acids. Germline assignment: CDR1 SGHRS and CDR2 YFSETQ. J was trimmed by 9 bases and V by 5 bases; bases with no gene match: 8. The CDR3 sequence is CASRGTGSIRELFF. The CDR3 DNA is TGCGCCAGCAGGGGGACAGGGAGTATTCGGGAGCTGTTTTTT.

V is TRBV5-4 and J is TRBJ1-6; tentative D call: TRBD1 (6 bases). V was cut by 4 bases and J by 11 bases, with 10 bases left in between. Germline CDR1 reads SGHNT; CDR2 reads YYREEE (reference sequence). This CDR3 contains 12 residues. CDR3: CASSVTGTPLHF. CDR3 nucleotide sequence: TGTGCCAGCAGCGTTACAGGGACACCCCTCCACTTT.

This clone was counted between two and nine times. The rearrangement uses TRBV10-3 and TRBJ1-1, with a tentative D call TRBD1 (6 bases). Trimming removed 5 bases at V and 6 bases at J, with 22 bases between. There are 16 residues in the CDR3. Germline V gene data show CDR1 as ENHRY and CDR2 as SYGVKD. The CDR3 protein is CAISRAGVTGFAEAFF. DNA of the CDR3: TGTGCCATCAGTCGCGCCGGGGTTACAGGGTTCGCTGAAGCTTTCTTT.

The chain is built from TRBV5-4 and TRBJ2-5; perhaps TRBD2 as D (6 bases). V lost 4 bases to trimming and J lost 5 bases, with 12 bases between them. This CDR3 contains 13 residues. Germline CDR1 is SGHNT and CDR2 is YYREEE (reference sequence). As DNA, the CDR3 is TGTGCCAGCAGCCAGGGAGGTGGGGAGACCCAGTACTTC. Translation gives CASSQGGGETQYF.

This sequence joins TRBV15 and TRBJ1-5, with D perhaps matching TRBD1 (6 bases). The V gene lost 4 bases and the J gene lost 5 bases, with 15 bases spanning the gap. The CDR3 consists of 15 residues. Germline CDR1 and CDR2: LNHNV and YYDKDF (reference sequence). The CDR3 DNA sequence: TGTGCCACCAGCAACTACGGGACATTCGATCAGCCCCAGCATTTT. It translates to CATSNYGTFDQPQHF. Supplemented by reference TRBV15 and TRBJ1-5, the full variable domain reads DAMVIQNPRYQVTQFGKPVTLSCSQTLNHNVMYWYQQKSSQAPKLLFHYYDKDFNNEADTPDNFQSRRPNTSFCFLDIRSPGLGDTAMYLCATSNYGTFDQPQHFGDGTRLSIL.

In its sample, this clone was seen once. In DNA, the CDR3 is TGTGCCAGCTCTTCAGTTTTGGATAAAAACATTCAGTACTTC. This gives the protein CASSSVLDKNIQYF. V and J are TRBV18 and TRBJ2-4, with D hard to call. V gave up 6 bases and J gave up 4 bases, with 13 bases separating them. CDR1 is KGHSH, CDR2 LQKENI, per germline. The CDR3 has 14 amino acids.

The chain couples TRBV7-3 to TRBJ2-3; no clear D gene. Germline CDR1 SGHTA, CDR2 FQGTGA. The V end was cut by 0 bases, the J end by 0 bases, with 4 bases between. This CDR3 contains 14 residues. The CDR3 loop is CASSLTGSTDTQYF. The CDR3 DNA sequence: TGTGCCAGCAGCTTAACCGGTAGCACAGATACGCAGTATTTT.

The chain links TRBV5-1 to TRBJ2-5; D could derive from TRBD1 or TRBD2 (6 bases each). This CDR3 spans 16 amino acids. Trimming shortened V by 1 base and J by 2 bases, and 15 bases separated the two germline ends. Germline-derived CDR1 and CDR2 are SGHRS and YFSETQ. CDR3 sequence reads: CASSLRGVSGQETQYF. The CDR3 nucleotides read TGCGCCAGCAGCTTGAGGGGGGTTAGCGGTCAAGAGACCCAGTACTTC.

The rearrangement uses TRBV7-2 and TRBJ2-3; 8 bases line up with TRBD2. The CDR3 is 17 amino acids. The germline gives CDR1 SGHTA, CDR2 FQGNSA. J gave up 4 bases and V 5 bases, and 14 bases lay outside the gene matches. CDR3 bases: TGTGCCAGCAGCCCCGTGGGGGGTAGCGGGGCCTCAGATACGCAGTATTTT. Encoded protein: CASSPVGGSGASDTQYF.

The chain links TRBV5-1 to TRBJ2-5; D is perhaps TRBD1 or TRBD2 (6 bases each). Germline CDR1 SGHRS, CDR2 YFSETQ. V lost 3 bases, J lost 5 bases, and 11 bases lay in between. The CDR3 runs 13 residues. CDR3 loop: CASSSQGGETQYF. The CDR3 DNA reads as TGCGCCAGCAGCTCACAGGGAGGTGAGACCCAGTACTTC.

The CDR3 reads CASSLGPVVEAFF. CDR3 coding DNA: TGTGCCAGCAGCTTAGGACCCGTCGTGGAAGCTTTCTTT. The V and J genes are TRBV7-2 and TRBJ1-1; no definite D call. Germline V gene data show CDR1 as SGHTA and CDR2 as FQGNSA. This CDR3 contains 13 residues. V was pared by 1 base and J by 8 bases, with 11 bases between.

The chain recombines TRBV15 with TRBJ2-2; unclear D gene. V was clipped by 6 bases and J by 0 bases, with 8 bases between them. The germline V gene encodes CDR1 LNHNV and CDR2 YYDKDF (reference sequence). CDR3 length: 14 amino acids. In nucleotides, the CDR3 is TGTGCCACCAGGGGAAAGACGAACACCGGGGAGCTGTTTTTT. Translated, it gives CATRGKTNTGELFF.

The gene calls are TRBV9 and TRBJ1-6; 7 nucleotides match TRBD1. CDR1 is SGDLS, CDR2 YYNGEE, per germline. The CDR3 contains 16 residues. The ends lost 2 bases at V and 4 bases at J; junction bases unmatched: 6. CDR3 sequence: CASSVRDSAYNSPLHF. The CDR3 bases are TGTGCCAGCAGCGTCAGGGACAGCGCTTATAATTCACCCCTCCACTTT.